Following are 3 T cell receptor beta chains from one sample sequenced in a study of early T cells in non-severe SARS-CoV-2 infection. MiXCR, run by TCRdb on the 5' RACE reads, gives a single entry per CDR3 protein. This table has 30,000 to 40,000 distinct CDR3 sequences, approximately 7.1% appearing once. The specimen was whole blood, collected at baseline. All receptors come from an adult who was a healthcare worker with PCR-confirmed SARS-CoV-2 infection or an uninfected control (not recorded which).

The V and J genes are TRBV2 and TRBJ2-1, with TRBD1 as a possible D gene (5 bases). This CDR3 is built from 15 residues. Trimming stripped 4 bases from V and 1 base from J, with 11 bases between. In germline, CDR1 is SNHLY, CDR2 FYNNEI. CDR3 nucleotides: TGTGCCAGCAGTGCCGACAGAGCTTCCTACAATGAGCAGTTCTTC. Encoded protein: CASSADRASYNEQFF.

This clonotype was recorded a few times. The chain uses TRBV20-1 and TRBJ2-1; 7 bases are a match to TRBD2. Losses at the gene ends were 1 base for V and 2 bases for J; bases not matched to a gene: 5. Germline-derived CDR1 and CDR2 are DFQATT and SNEGSKA (reference sequence). CDR3 size: 15 residues. For the CDR3, the DNA is TGCAGTGCTAGAGCGGACGGGAGGCCCTACAATGAGCAGTTCTTC. It specifies CSARADGRPYNEQFF.

This chain joins TRBV11-2 and TRBJ2-5, with D possibly TRBD2 on 5 matching bases. This CDR3 spans 14 amino acids. The V end lost 4 bases, the J end lost 0 bases, and 9 bases lay between the germline ends. Germline CDR1 reads SGHAT; CDR2 reads FQNNGV. Written as DNA, the CDR3 is TGTGCCAGCAGCTCACCGGGATACCAAGAGACCCAGTACTTC. Translating it yields CASSSPGYQETQYF.